The clone carrying this TCR beta chain occurred many times. Its target is not known. TCRdb re-analysed the reads in MiXCR, keeping a single row per CDR3 protein. The table records almost 500,000 distinct CDR3 sequences, about 11% of them present only once. This entry belongs to a study of T cell repertoires in cytomegalovirus infection. Study-wide context: Public TCR beta signatures marked donors with CMV infection and the matching HLA.

General study points: HLA-C-restricted CMV-specific TCR beta clonotypes were dominant in the ex vivo response. Cumulated frequencies of public TCR beta families served to identify carriers of CMV plus the relevant HLA.

CDR1 ENHRY and CDR2 SYGVKD come from the germline V gene. The CDR3 has 12 residues. V gave up 10 bases and J gave up 1 base, with 7 bases separating them. The specimen sequenced was PBMCs. This sequence was found in a human donor in good health (CMV status not recorded). Some clones in this sample may be carry-over from other donors' samples. The V call is TRBV10-3, the J call TRBJ2-2; D is perhaps TRBD1 or TRBD2 (5 bases each). CDR3 nucleotide sequence: TGTGCCACAGGGAGGAACACCGGGGAGCTGTTTTTT. Residues: CATGRNTGELFF.